This is a list of T cell receptor beta chains from one sample in a study of CD8 T cells in ankylosing spondylitis. In TCRdb, the 5' RACE reads were re-called with MiXCR into one record per CDR3 protein. The sample carries under 250,000 distinct CDR3 sequences, roughly 24% recorded once. Sequenced sample: blood, either unsorted or a sorted T cell fraction (not recorded which). The origin of the receptors is a male donor with ankylosing spondylitis or in good health (not recorded which). The CDR3 runs from the conserved cysteine through the conserved F or W. A D gene is named only where the DNA matches it firmly. Expanded clones are given a class, and other clones once, few, many or no size at all.

d_call: .
v_call: TRBV6-5
j_call: TRBJ2-2
clone_size: many
cdr3_nt: TGTGCCAGCAGTTACGGCTTTCCGGGAATGGTAACCGGGGAGCTGTTTTTT
cdr3_aa: CASSYGFPGMVTGELFF

d_call: .
v_call: TRBV5-1
j_call: TRBJ1-2
clone_size: few
cdr3_nt: TGCGCCAGCAGCTTTAGTAACTATGGCTACACCTTC
cdr3_aa: CASSFSNYGYTF

d_call: .
v_call: TRBV7-2
j_call: TRBJ2-2
clone_size: few
cdr3_nt: TGTGCCAGCAGCTTAGGGTCTATCGGGGAGCTGTTTTTT
cdr3_aa: CASSLGSIGELFF

d_call: .
v_call: TRBV10-3
j_call: TRBJ1-5
clone_size: many
cdr3_nt: TGTGCCATCAGTGAGGGCAGGGAGGGGCAGCCCCAGCATTTT
cdr3_aa: CAISEGREGQPQHF

d_call: TRBD2
v_call: TRBV4-3
j_call: TRBJ2-1
clone_size: many
cdr3_nt: TGCGCCAGCAGCCGCACGGGACTAGCGGGAAGCAATGAGCAGTTCTTC
cdr3_aa: CASSRTGLAGSNEQFF

d_call: TRBD1
v_call: TRBV12-3/TRBV12-4
j_call: TRBJ2-7
clone_size: many
cdr3_nt: TGTGCCAGCAGTTGGGACAGGTCGGGGTCCGTCGAGCAGTACTTC
cdr3_aa: CASSWDRSGSVEQYF

d_call: .
v_call: TRBV5-6
j_call: TRBJ1-1
clone_size: many
cdr3_nt: TGTGCCAGCCAACGGGCCCGGGAGAACACTGAAGCTTTCTTT
cdr3_aa: CASQRARENTEAFF

d_call: .
v_call: TRBV5-1
j_call: TRBJ2-2
clone_size: many
cdr3_nt: TGCGCCAGCAGCTTGGGAGGCGACACCGGGGAGCTGTTTTTT
cdr3_aa: CASSLGGDTGELFF

d_call: TRBD2
v_call: TRBV15
j_call: TRBJ2-7
clone_size: .
cdr3_nt: TGTGCCACCAGCCGAGGGGCGGGAGGATCCTACGAGCAGTACTTC
cdr3_aa: CATSRGAGGSYEQYF

d_call: .
v_call: TRBV20-1
j_call: TRBJ2-4
clone_size: .
cdr3_nt: TGCAGTGCTCCCCTCCCGGGGGTCGGAACCAAAAACATTCAGTACTTC
cdr3_aa: CSAPLPGVGTKNIQYF

d_call: .
v_call: TRBV18
j_call: TRBJ1-5
clone_size: .
cdr3_nt: TGTGCCAGCTCACCAGACACGGGGAATCAGCCCCAGCATTTT
cdr3_aa: CASSPDTGNQPQHF

d_call: .
v_call: TRBV20-1
j_call: TRBJ2-6
clone_size: .
cdr3_nt: TGCAGTGCTCAACGGGGGACCGGCTCTGGGGCCAACGTCCTGACTTTC
cdr3_aa: CSAQRGTGSGANVLTF

d_call: TRBD1
v_call: TRBV28
j_call: TRBJ2-7
clone_size: .
cdr3_nt: TGTGCCAGCAGTGTAGTACAGGGGGCTTCATACGAGCAGTACTTC
cdr3_aa: CASSVVQGASYEQYF

d_call: TRBD1
v_call: TRBV11-2
j_call: TRBJ2-5
clone_size: many
cdr3_nt: TGTGCCAGCAGCCCACAGGGGATGCATGAGACCCAGTACTTC
cdr3_aa: CASSPQGMHETQYF

d_call: .
v_call: TRBV4-1
j_call: TRBJ2-7
clone_size: many
cdr3_nt: TGCGCCAGCAGCCCAGGGGGGGCTCCCGAGCAGTACTTC
cdr3_aa: CASSPGGAPEQYF

d_call: .
v_call: TRBV14
j_call: TRBJ2-2
clone_size: few
cdr3_nt: TGTGCCAGCAGTCAAGGGAACGGGGGGGAGCTGTTTTTT
cdr3_aa: CASSQGNGGELFF

d_call: TRBD1
v_call: TRBV29-1
j_call: TRBJ2-3
clone_size: many
cdr3_nt: TGCAGCGTTGTGTACGTGAGGGAGACAGGGGGGGATACGCAGTATTTT
cdr3_aa: CSVVYVRETGGDTQYF

d_call: .
v_call: TRBV20-1
j_call: TRBJ2-1
clone_size: .
cdr3_nt: TGCAGTGCTAGAGCGGGGATTGGTTCCTACAATGAGCAGTTCTTC
cdr3_aa: CSARAGIGSYNEQFF

d_call: TRBD1
v_call: TRBV5-1
j_call: TRBJ2-2
clone_size: many
cdr3_nt: TGCGCCAGCACAGGACAGGGCCTCGGGGAGCTGTTTTTT
cdr3_aa: CASTGQGLGELFF

d_call: TRBD2
v_call: TRBV27
j_call: TRBJ2-2
clone_size: .
cdr3_nt: TGTGCCAGCAGCAAAGGGACTAGCGGCACCGGGGAGCTGTTTTTT
cdr3_aa: CASSKGTSGTGELFF

d_call: .
v_call: TRBV12-3/TRBV12-4
j_call: TRBJ2-5
clone_size: .
cdr3_nt: TGTGCCAGCAGCGGGGACACCACCCAAGAGACCCAGTACTTC
cdr3_aa: CASSGDTTQETQYF

d_call: .
v_call: TRBV6-1
j_call: TRBJ2-7
clone_size: many
cdr3_nt: TGTGCCAGCATGGGGGGCTCCTACGAGCAGTACTTC
cdr3_aa: CASMGGSYEQYF

d_call: .
v_call: TRBV6-5
j_call: TRBJ2-1
clone_size: .
cdr3_nt: TGTGCCAGCAGTTCACTGGTGCGGGACAATGAGCAGTTCTTC
cdr3_aa: CASSSLVRDNEQFF

d_call: TRBD1
v_call: TRBV20-1
j_call: TRBJ1-1
clone_size: many
cdr3_nt: TGCAGTGCTCCAGGACAGGGTAACCAAGCTTTCTTT
cdr3_aa: CSAPGQGNQAFF

d_call: .
v_call: TRBV29-1
j_call: TRBJ2-7
clone_size: .
cdr3_nt: TGCAGCGTGGTAAGGGGTCTTAACGAGCAGTACTTC
cdr3_aa: CSVVRGLNEQYF

d_call: TRBD1
v_call: TRBV6-1
j_call: TRBJ2-5
clone_size: .
cdr3_nt: TGTGCCAGCAGCCGGGAGACAGGGGGTTTAGAGACCCAGTACTTT
cdr3_aa: CASSRETGGLETQYF

d_call: .
v_call: TRBV2
j_call: TRBJ2-1
clone_size: once
cdr3_nt: TGTGCAAGCAAGTACGGGAGCTCCTACAATGAGCAGTTCTTC
cdr3_aa: CASKYGSSYNEQFF